This T cell receptor (beta chain) was retrieved from a study of blood T cell repertoires in COVID-19. Study-level information: Spain, Italy and the United States supplied samples that represented acute and convalescent COVID-19. From T cells, B-cell-depleted T cells, or PBMCs came the material, which was cDNA or gDNA.

Per the original data handling: Quantification of nucleated cells was approximated via reference gene primer amplification. Clones were read by immunoSEQ multiplex PCR, and TCRdb kept only the in-frame ones, dropping some. V, J and clone size derive from that table, while D and trimming were established from the DNA sequence. In the table there are more than 85,000 clones, nearly 90% of which are singletons. This CDR3 spans 16 amino acids. V gave up 5 bases and J gave up 9 bases; unmatched junction bases: 14. Germline V gene lookup returns CDR1 SGHAT and CDR2 FQNNGV. The specimen was peripheral blood. This receptor was taken from a human donor in a cohort sampled during active COVID-19. The chain has TRBV11-2 and TRBJ1-1; TRBD1 matches 11 bases. DNA of the CDR3: TGTGCCAGCAGCCCCAGAGGCCCGGGACAGGGGGTCCAAGCTTTCTTT. Translation: CASSPRGPGQGVQAFF.